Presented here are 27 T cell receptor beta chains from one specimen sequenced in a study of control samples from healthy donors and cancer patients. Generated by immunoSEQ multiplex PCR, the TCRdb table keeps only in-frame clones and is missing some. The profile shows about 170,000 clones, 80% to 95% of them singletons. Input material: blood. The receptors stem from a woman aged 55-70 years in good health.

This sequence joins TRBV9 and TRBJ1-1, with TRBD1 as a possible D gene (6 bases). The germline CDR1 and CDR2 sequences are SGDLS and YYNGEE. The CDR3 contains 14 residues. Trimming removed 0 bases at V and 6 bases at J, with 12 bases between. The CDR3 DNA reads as TGTGCCAGCAGCGTAGCTCCAGGGGATGCTGAAGCTTTCTTT. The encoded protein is CASSVAPGDAEAFF.

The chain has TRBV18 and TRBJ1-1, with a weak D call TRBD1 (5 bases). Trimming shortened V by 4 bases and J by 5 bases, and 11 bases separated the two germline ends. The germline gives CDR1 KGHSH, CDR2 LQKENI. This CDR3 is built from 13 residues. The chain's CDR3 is CASSRGIETEAFF. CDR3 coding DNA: TGTGCCAGCTCACGGGGGATTGAGACTGAAGCTTTCTTT.

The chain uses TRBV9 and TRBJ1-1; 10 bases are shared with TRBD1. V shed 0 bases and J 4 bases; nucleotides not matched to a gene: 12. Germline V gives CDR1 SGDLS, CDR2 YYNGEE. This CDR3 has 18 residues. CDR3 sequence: CASSVGLGTGDSSTEAFF. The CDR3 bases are TGTGCCAGCAGCGTAGGTCTCGGGACAGGGGATTCTTCCACTGAAGCTTTCTTT.

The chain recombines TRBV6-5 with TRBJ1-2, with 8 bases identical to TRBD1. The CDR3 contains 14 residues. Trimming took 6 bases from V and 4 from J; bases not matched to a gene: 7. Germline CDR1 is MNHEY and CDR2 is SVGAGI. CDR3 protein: CASSRATGGYGYTF. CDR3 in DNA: TGTGCCAGCAGCCGCGCCACAGGGGGCTATGGCTACACCTTC.

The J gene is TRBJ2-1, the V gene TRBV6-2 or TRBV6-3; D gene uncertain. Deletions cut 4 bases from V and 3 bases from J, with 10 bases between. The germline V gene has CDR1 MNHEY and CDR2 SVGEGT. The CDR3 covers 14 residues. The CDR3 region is CASSFQGFYNEQFF. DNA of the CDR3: TGTGCCAGCAGTTTTCAAGGTTTCTACAATGAGCAGTTCTTC.

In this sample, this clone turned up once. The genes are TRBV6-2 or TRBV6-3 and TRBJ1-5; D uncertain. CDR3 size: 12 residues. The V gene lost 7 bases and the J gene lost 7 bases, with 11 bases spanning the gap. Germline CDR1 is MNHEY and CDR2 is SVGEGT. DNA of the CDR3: TGTGCCAGCACCCCAGGTAACCAGCCCCAGCATTTT. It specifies CASTPGNQPQHF.

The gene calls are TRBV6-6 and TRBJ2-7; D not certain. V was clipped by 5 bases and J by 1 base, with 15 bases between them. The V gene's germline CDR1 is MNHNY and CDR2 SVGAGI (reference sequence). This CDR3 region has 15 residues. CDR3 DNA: TGTGCCAGCAGTAAGGACGGAGACTCTTCCTACGAGCAGTACTTC. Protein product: CASSKDGDSSYEQYF.

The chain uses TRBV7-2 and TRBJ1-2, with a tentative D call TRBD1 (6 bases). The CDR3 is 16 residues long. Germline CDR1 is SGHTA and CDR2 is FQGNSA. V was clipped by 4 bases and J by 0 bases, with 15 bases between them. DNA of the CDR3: TGTGCCAGCAGCTACCAACAGGGAACAGCTAACTATGGCTACACCTTC. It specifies CASSYQQGTANYGYTF.

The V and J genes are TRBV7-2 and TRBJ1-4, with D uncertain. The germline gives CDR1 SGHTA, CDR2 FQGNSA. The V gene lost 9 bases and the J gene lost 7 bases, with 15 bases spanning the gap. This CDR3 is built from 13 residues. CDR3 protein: CASGSGFIEKLFF. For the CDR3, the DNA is TGTGCCAGTGGTTCAGGATTTATTGAAAAACTGTTTTTT.

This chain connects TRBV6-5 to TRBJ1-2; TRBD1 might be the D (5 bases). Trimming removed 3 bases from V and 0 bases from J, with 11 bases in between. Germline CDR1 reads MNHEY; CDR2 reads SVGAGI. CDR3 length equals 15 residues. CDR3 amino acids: CASSYRQTTNYGYTF. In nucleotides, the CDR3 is TGTGCCAGCAGTTATCGACAGACTACTAACTATGGCTACACCTTC.

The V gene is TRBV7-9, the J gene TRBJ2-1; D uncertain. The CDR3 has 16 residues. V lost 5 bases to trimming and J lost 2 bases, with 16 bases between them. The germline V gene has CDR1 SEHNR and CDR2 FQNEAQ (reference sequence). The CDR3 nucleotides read TGTGCCAGCAGCCCCCCTGGGGATTCGGCCTACAATGAGCAGTTCTTC. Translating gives CASSPPGDSAYNEQFF.

For the CDR3, the DNA is TGCGCCAGCAGCCAAGCCGGGACACGCAATCAGCCCCAGCATTTT. Protein product: CASSQAGTRNQPQHF. The chain uses TRBV4-1 and TRBJ1-5; a possible D gene is TRBD1 (6 bases). This CDR3 is 15 amino acids long. CDR1 is MGHRA, CDR2 YSYEKL, per germline. With 1 base removed from V and 2 bases from J, the gap between germline ends came to 9 bases.

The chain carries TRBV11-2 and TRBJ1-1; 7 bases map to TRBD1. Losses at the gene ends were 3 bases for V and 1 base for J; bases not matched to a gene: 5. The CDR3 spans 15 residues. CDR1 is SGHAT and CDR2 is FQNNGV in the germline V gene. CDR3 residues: CASSFSGQKNTEAFF. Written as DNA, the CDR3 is TGTGCCAGCAGCTTCTCGGGACAGAAGAACACTGAAGCTTTCTTT.

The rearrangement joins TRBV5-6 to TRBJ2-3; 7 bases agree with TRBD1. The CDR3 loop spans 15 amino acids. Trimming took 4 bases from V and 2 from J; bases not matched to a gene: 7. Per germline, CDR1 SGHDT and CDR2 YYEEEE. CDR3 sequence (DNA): TGTGCCAGCAGCCAACAGGGGCCACACACAGATACGCAGTATTTT. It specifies CASSQQGPHTDTQYF. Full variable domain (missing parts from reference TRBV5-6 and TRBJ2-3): DAGVTQSPTHLIKTRGQQVTLRCSPKSGHDTVSWYQQALGQGPQFIFQYYEEEERQRGNFPDRFSGHQFPNYSSELNVNALLLGDSALYLCASSQQGPHTDTQYFGPGTRLTVL.

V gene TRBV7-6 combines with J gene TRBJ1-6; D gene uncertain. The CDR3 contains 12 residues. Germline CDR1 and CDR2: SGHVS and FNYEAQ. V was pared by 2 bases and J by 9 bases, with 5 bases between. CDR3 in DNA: TGTGCCAGCAGCTTACAGTTTTCACCCCTCCACTTT. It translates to CASSLQFSPLHF.

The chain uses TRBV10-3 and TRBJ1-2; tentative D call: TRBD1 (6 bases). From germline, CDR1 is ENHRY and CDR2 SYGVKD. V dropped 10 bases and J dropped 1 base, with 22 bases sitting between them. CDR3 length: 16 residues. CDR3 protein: CARPIRGQYLNYGYTF. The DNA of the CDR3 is TGTGCCAGGCCGATCCGGGGGCAATACCTTAACTATGGCTACACCTTC.

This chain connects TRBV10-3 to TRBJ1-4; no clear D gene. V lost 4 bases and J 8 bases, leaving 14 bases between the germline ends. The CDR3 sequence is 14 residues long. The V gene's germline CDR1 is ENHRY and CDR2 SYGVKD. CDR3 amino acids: CAISAQETGEKLFF. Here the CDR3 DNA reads TGTGCCATCAGTGCCCAGGAAACCGGGGAAAAACTGTTTTTT.

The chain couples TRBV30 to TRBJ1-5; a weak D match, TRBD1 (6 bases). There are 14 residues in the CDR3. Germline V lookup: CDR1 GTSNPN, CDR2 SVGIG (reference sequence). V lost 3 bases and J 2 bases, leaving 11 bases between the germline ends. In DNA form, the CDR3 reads TGTGCCTGGAGAAAAAACAGGGGCAATCAGCCCCAGCATTTT. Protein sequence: CAWRKNRGNQPQHF.

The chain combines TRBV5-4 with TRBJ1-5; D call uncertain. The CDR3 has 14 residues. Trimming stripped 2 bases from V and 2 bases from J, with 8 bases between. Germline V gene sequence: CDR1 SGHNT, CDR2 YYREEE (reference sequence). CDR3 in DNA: TGTGCCAGCAGCTTCTACGGGGGCAATCAGCCCCAGCATTTT. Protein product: CASSFYGGNQPQHF.

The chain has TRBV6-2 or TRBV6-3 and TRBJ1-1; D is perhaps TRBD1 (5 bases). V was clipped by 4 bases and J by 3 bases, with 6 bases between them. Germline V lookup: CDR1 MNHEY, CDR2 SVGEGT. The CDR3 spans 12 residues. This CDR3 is CASSWGYTEAFF. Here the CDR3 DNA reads TGTGCCAGCAGTTGGGGGTACACTGAAGCTTTCTTT.

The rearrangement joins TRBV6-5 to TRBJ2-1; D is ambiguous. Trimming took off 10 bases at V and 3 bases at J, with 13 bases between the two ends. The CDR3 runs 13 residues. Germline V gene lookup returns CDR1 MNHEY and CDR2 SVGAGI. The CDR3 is CAIRRINYNEQFF. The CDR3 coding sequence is TGTGCCATTAGGAGAATTAACTACAATGAGCAGTTCTTC.

CDR3 in DNA: TGTGCCAGTGACAGGTGGACAGAAGCTTTCTTT. It translates to CASDRWTEAFF. The chain uses TRBV7-9 and TRBJ1-1; weak D call: TRBD1 (6 bases). The CDR3 contains 11 residues. CDR1 and CDR2 from the germline V gene are SEHNR and FQNEAQ (reference sequence). V lost 9 bases to trimming and J lost 8 bases, with 13 bases between them.

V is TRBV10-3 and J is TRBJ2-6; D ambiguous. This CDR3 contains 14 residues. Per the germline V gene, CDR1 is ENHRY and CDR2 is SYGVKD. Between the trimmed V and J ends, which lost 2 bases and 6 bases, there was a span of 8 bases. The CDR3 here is CAISEAPSANVLTF. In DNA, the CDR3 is TGTGCCATCAGTGAGGCCCCCTCGGCCAACGTCCTGACTTTC.

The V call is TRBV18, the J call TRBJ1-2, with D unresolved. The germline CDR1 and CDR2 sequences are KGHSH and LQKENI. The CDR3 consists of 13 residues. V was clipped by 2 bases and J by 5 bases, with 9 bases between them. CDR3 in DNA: TGTGCCAGCTCACCAGAGGCCAGATATGGCTACACCTTC. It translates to CASSPEARYGYTF.

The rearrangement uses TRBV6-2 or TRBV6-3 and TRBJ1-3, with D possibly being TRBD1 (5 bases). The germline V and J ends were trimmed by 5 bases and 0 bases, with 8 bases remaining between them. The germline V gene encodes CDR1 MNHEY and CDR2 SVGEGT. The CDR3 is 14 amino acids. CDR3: CASSHRTSGNTIYF. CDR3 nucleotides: TGTGCCAGCAGTCACAGGACCTCTGGAAACACCATATATTTT.

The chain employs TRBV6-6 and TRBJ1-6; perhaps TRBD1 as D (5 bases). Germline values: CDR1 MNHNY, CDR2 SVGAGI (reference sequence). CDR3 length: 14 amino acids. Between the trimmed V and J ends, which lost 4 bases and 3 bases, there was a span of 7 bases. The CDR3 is CASSWGDYNSPLHF. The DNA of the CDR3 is TGTGCCAGCAGTTGGGGGGACTATAATTCACCCCTCCACTTT.

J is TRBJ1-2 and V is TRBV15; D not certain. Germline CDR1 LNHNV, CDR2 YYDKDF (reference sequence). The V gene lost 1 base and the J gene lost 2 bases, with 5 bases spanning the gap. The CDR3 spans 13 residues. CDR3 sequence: CATSRGENYGYTF. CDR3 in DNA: TGTGCCACCAGCAGAGGAGAAAACTATGGCTACACCTTC.